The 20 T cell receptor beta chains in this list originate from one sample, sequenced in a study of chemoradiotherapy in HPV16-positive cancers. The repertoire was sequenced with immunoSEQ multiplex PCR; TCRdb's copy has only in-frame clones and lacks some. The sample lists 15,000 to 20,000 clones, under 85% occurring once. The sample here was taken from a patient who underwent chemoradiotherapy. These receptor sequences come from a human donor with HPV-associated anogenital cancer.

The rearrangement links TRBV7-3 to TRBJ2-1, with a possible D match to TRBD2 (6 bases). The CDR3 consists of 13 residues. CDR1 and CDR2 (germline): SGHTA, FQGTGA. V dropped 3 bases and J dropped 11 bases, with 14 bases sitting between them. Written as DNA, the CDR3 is TGTGCCAGCAGCTTCAAAACCGGGAGCCAGCAGTTCTTC. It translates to CASSFKTGSQQFF.

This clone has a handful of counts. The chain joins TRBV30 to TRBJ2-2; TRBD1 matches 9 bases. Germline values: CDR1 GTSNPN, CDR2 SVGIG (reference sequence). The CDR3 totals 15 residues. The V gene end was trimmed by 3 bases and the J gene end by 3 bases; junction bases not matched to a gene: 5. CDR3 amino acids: CAWSPRDRDTGELFF. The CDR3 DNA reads TGTGCCTGGAGCCCCCGGGACAGGGACACCGGGGAGCTGTTTTTT.

The CDR3 loop is CASRATGGLTDTQYF. The CDR3 DNA is TGTGCCAGCAGGGCGACAGGGGGCTTAACAGATACGCAGTATTTT. The rearrangement uses TRBV2 and TRBJ2-3; 10 bases map to TRBD1. The CDR3 runs 15 residues. CDR1 is SNHLY and CDR2 is FYNNEI in the germline V gene. The trim removed 6 bases at V and 3 bases at J, leaving 6 bases unmatched.

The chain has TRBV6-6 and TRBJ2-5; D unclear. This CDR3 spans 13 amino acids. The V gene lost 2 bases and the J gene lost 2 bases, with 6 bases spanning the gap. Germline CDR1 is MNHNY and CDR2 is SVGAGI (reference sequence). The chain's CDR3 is CASSYRKQETQYF. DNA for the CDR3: TGTGCCAGCAGTTACCGAAAACAAGAGACCCAGTACTTC.

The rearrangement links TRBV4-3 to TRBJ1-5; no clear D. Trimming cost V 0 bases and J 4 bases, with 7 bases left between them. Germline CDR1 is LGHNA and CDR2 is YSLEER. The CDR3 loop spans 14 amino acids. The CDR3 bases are TGCGCCAGCAGCCAAGAATTGATTAATCAGCCCCAGCATTTT. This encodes CASSQELINQPQHF.

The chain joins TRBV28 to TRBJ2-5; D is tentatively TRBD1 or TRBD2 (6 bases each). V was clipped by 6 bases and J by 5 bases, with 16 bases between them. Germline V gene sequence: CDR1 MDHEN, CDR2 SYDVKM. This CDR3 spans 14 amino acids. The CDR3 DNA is TGTGCCAGCAGCGTTCAGGGGAGGAAGGAGACCCAGTACTTC. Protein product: CASSVQGRKETQYF. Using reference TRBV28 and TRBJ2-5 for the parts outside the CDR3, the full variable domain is DVKVTQSSRYLVKRTGEKVFLECVQDMDHENMFWYRQDPGLGLRLIYFSYDVKMKEKGDIPEGYSVSREKKERFSLILESASTNQTSMYLCASSVQGRKETQYFGPGTRLLVL.

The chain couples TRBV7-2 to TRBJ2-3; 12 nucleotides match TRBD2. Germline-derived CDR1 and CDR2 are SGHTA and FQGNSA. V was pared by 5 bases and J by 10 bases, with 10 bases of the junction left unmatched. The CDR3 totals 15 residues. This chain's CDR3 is CASSGLAGSLGAQYF. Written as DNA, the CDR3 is TGTGCCAGCAGCGGACTAGCGGGGAGCTTAGGGGCGCAGTATTTT.

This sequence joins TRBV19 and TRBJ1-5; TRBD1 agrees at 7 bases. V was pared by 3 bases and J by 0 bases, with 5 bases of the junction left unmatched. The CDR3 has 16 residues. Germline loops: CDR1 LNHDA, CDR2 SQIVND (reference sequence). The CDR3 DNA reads TGTGCCAGTAGTATGGTCAGGGGGTATAGCAATCAGCCCCAGCATTTT. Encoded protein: CASSMVRGYSNQPQHF.

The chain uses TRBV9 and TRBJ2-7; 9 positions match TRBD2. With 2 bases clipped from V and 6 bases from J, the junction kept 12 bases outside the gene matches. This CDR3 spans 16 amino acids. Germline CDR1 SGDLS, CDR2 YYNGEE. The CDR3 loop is CASSVGLAGFSGEQYF. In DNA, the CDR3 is TGTGCCAGCAGCGTTGGGCTAGCGGGGTTCTCGGGCGAGCAGTACTTC.

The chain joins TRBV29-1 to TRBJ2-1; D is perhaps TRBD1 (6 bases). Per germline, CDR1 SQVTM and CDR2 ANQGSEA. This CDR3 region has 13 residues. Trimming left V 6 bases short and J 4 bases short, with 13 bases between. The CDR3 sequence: CSVGTNPYNEQFF. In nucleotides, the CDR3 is TGCAGCGTGGGGACAAACCCTTACAATGAGCAGTTCTTC.

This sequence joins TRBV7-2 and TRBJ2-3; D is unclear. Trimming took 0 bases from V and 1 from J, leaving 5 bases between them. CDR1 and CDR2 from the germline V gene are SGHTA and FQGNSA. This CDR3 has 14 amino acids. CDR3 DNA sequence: TGTGCCAGCAGCTTAGCACGGCGCACAGATACGCAGTATTTT. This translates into CASSLARRTDTQYF.

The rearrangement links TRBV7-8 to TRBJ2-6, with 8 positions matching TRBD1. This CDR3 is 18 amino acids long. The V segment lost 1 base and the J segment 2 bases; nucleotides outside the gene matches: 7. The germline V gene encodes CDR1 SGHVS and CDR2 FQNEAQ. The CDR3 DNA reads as TGTGCCAGCAGCTTAGTCGCAGGGGGCGTTACTGGGGCCAACGTCCTGACTTTC. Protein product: CASSLVAGGVTGANVLTF.

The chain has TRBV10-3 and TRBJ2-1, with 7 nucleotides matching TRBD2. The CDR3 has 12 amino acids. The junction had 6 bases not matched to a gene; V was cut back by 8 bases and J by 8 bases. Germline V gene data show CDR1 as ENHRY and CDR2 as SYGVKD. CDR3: CAISGSGDEQFF. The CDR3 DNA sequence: TGTGCCATCTCGGGGAGCGGGGATGAGCAGTTCTTC.

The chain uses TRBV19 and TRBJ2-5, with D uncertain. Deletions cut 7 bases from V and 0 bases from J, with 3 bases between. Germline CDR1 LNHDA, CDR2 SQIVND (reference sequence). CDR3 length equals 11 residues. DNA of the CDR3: TGTGCCAGTACCGACCAAGAGACCCAGTACTTC. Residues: CASTDQETQYF.

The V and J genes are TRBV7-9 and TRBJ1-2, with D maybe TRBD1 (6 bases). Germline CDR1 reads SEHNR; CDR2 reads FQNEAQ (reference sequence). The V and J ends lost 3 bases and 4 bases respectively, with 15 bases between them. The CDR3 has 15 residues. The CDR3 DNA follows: TGTGCCAGCAGCTTTAATCAGGGGCAAATCTATGGCTACACCTTC. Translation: CASSFNQGQIYGYTF.

In nucleotides, the CDR3 is TGTGCCAGCAGCCACCCGGGTGAGACCCAGTACTTC. Its translation: CASSHPGETQYF. This rearrangement joins TRBV7-3 to TRBJ2-5, with D unclear. Per the germline V gene, CDR1 is SGHTA and CDR2 is FQGTGA. CDR3 size: 12 residues. Trimming shortened V by 5 bases and J by 5 bases, and 9 bases separated the two germline ends.

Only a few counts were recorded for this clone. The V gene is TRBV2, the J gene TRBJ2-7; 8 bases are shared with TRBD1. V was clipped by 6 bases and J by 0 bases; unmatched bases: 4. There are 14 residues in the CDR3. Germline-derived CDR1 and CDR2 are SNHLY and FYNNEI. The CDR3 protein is CASRLQGGSYEQYF. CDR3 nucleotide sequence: TGTGCCAGCAGGTTACAGGGGGGCTCCTACGAGCAGTACTTC.

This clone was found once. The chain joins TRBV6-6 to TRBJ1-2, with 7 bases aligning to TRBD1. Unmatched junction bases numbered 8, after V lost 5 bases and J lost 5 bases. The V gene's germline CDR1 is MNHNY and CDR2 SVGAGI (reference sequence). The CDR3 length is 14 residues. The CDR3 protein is CASSGGQYLYGYTF. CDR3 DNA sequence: TGTGCCAGCAGTGGGGGACAGTACCTTTATGGCTACACCTTC.

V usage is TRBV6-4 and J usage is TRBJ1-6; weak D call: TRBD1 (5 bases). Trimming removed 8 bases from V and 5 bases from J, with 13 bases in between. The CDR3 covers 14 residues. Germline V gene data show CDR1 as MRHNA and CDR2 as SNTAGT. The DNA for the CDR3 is TGTGCCAGCGGCACGGGACGGGATAATTCACCCCTCCACTTT. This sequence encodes CASGTGRDNSPLHF.

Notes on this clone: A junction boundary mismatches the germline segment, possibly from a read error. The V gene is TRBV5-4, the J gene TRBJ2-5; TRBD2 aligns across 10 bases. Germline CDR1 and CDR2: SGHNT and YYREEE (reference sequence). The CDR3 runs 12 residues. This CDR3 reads CASSLVAGGRDF. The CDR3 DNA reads TGTGCCAGCAGCTTGGTAGCGGGGGGAAGGGACTTC.